Here is one T cell receptor beta chain with its context. What this receptor recognizes is not known. Per-nucleotide qualities are absent, and no much larger clonotype sits a single base away. The CDR3 regions of human TCRbeta chains were analyzed by immunosequencing. For the original study's pipeline: TCRs in the repertoires were matched against a reference library of SARS-CoV-2-specific TCRs that had been generated with the MIRA antigen-specificity platform. Breadth was defined as the fraction of unique TCRs that were SARS-CoV-2-associated, and depth was defined as the fraction of total T cells that were SARS-CoV-2-associated. Each spike-specific TCR was assigned to its reactive spike region and to a CD4 or CD8 class using the MIRA data. Log10-transformed breadth and depth values were compared by one-way ANOVA with Sidak's multiple comparisons tests. TCRdb took over this immuneACCESS table, retaining in-frame rearrangements with V and J assigned. Such tables are incomplete; in checked studies, under half of the missing clones stem from an unresolved V gene, and the remainder is unexplained. Clone size and V and J calls were adopted from that table, with D and trimming inferred from the DNA. The sample includes about 91,000 clones, with approximately 91% observed a single time. Roughly 21% of the sample is in the top ten clones.

The data stem from a study of T cell responses to AZD1222 COVID-19 vaccine (dated by TCRdb to about 2021). Study-level background: AZD1222 recipients whose second dose came at about 4 weeks and those whose second dose came at about 12 weeks were combined into one group, since spike-specific TCR depth and breadth did not differ between the two schedules. A total of just over 230 trial participants underwent TCR sequencing, of whom some 200 had received two doses of AZD1222 and some 25 had received two doses of the MenACWY control vaccine. Trial participants were enrolled into age subgroups of 18-55, 56-69 and 70-plus years, which contained about 150, 28 and 57 TCR-sequenced participants, respectively.

Study-level results and caveats: Nearly half of unique spike-specific TCRs reportedly recognized epitopes outside regions mutated in the B.1.351 and B.1.1.7 variants. No day 14 peak-response samples were available, so repertoires were characterized only after the peak T cell response. After two AZD1222 doses, spike-specific TCR breadth and depth were significantly higher than at day 0 and than in MenACWY recipients. The whole spike protein was spanned by vaccine-associated CD4 TCRs, and dominant responses were seen in regions 160-218 and 743-854. The 56-69-year group was small, and its depth increase did not reach significance, likely because of low power. Most participants were white British and females outnumbered males, and the authors suggested that clonal diversity may have been underestimated. Conclusions about previously exposed vaccinees are limited because only a handful of AZD1222 recipients were SARS-CoV-2 seropositive at baseline.

The trim is 5 bases for V and 0 bases for J, with a gap of 14 bases between the germline ends. The germline V gene yields SGHRS for CDR1 and YFSETQ for CDR2. The CDR3 runs 16 residues from the cysteine to the phenylalanine. Only the CDR3 part of the read is kept: 48 bases, read in frame from the first base. The time point label of this sample denotes: baseline before first vaccination. Samples from vaccinated people were obtained from the UK trials COV001 and COV002, which included a single-blind randomized controlled phase 2/3 trial of AZD1222 (ChAdOx1 nCoV-19) in healthy adults. Trial participant PBMC samples were collected at day 0 and day 28 after the second dose for TCRbeta chain sequencing.

This specimen consisted of peripheral blood, obtained on day 0 of AZD1222 vaccination. This chain joins TRBV5-1 to TRBJ2-2; the D gene is not confidently resolved. The origin of this receptor is an adult in good health. The CDR3 sequence is CASRGLDNTNTGELFF. The DNA reads TGCGCCAGCAGAGGCTTAGACAACACGAACACCGGGGAGCTGTTTTTT.